This T cell receptor (beta chain) came from a study of blood T cells in healthy people across ages. Study outcomes and limitations: As age increased, TCR beta diversity per million T cells fell in a roughly linear fashion.

Using a J-beta primer mix together with a sample-barcoded 5' primer, a second PCR was run for about 7 to 12 cycles. TCRdb recomputed calls from the 5' RACE reads with MiXCR, one row per CDR3 protein. The data contain roughly 800,000 distinct CDR3 sequences, 58% of them seen just once; the ten biggest clones take up about 20%. Per germline, CDR1 MDHEN and CDR2 SYDVKM. This CDR3 is built from 14 residues. V dropped 6 bases and J dropped 1; count of bases not matched to a gene: 6. Comments on this clonotype: Its antigen remains unknown.

The sequence derives from a man aged 30-40 years in good health. This chain connects TRBV28 to TRBJ2-7; TRBD1 matches at 7 bases. What was sequenced was blood. The CDR3 bases are TGTGCCAGCAGACCGGGACAGCCTTCCTACGAGCAGTACTTC. Translating it yields CASRPGQPSYEQYF.